Each of the 30 T cell receptor beta chains below was sequenced from the same sample in a study of cytomegalovirus exposure and HLA in healthy donors. PCR used 60 Vbeta primers and 13 Jbeta primers. Measured with immunoSEQ multiplex PCR; TCRdb has only the in-frame clones, and not every one. The sample records 100,000 to 150,000 clones, about 81% being singletons. Sequenced sample: PBMCs. These receptors all come from a woman in her 30s in good health and CMV-seronegative.

The chain's CDR3 is CASPYRGLGYTF. CDR3 nucleotide sequence: TGTGCCAGCCCTTACAGGGGGCTTGGCTACACCTTC. The chain uses TRBV2 and TRBJ1-2; TRBD1 agrees at 9 bases. V was pared by 8 bases and J by 7 bases, with 5 bases of the junction left unmatched. CDR1 SNHLY and CDR2 FYNNEI come from the germline V gene. The CDR3 runs 12 residues.

This clone was detected only a few times. The chain employs TRBV21-1 and TRBJ2-2; the table's TRBD1 call for D was not verified on the DNA. TRBV21-1 represents a pseudogene. The CDR3 loop spans 17 amino acids. The CDR3 protein is CASSKLPGTVNTGELFF. The CDR3 nucleotides read TGTGCCAGCAGCAAGCTCCCCGGGACAGTGAACACCGGGGAGCTGTTTTTT.

The rearrangement links TRBV6-6 to TRBJ2-1; tentatively, D is TRBD1 (6 bases). V was pared by 6 bases and J by 0 bases, with 12 bases between. This CDR3 comprises 15 residues. CDR1 and CDR2 from the germline V gene are MNHNY and SVGAGI (reference sequence). CDR3 coding DNA: TGTGCCAGCAGCCAGGACAGCAGCTCCTACAATGAGCAGTTCTTC. This encodes CASSQDSSSYNEQFF.

The chain carries TRBV9 and TRBJ1-1; 7 nucleotides match TRBD1. Germline V gene sequence: CDR1 SGDLS, CDR2 YYNGEE. The V segment lost 0 bases and the J segment 3 bases; nucleotides outside the gene matches: 11. The CDR3 sequence is 17 residues long. The CDR3 DNA sequence: TGTGCCAGCAGCGTAGGAGGAGGGGGCCATGGGGACACTGAAGCTTTCTTT. It specifies CASSVGGGGHGDTEAFF.

The chain combines TRBV21-1 with TRBJ2-6; the DNA was not compared with TRBD1, the D call given in the table. TRBV21-1 is termed a pseudogene. The CDR3 has 13 residues. Written as DNA, the CDR3 is TGTCCAGGGGCCCATACTGGGGCCAACGTCCTGACTTTC. This sequence encodes CPGAHTGANVLTF.

In its sample, this clone was seen once. The chain joins TRBV10-2 to TRBJ1-5, with a possible D match to TRBD1 (5 bases). Trimming took 6 bases from V and 0 from J, leaving 9 bases between them. The CDR3 sequence is 14 residues long. In germline, CDR1 is WSHSY, CDR2 SAAADI. The CDR3 DNA is TGCGCCAGCAGCGCGACAGATAGCAATCAGCCCCAGCATTTT. It is translated as CASSATDSNQPQHF.

The CDR3 DNA reads TGTGCCAGCAGGGTAACAGGGGCGGAGAACATTCAGTACTTC. This translates into CASRVTGAENIQYF. This chain uses TRBV28 with TRBJ2-4; 7 bases agree with TRBD1. The ends lost 6 bases at V and 7 bases at J; junction bases unmatched: 9. The CDR3 contains 14 residues. The germline V gene has CDR1 MDHEN and CDR2 SYDVKM. Full variable domain (rest looked up from reference TRBV28 and TRBJ2-4): DVKVTQSSRYLVKRTGEKVFLECVQDMDHENMFWYRQDPGLGLRLIYFSYDVKMKEKGDIPEGYSVSREKKERFSLILESASTNQTSMYLCASRVTGAENIQYFGAGTRLSVL.

The rearrangement links TRBV18 to TRBJ2-1; 12 bases agree with TRBD2. The CDR3 runs to 18 residues. The J segment lost 4 bases and the V segment lost 2 bases, leaving 9 bases of the junction unmatched. The germline V gene has CDR1 KGHSH and CDR2 LQKENI. The CDR3 DNA follows: TGTGCCAGCTCACCAGCTAGCGGGGGGGCACGGGCTTACAATGAGCAGTTCTTC. Amino acids: CASSPASGGARAYNEQFF.

The gene calls are TRBV7-9 and TRBJ1-3; D gene uncertain. V gave up 7 bases and J gave up 3 bases, with 10 bases separating them. The CDR3 length is 13 residues. CDR1 is SEHNR, CDR2 FQNEAQ, per germline (reference sequence). The chain's CDR3 is CASTNQYGNTIYF. The CDR3 DNA reads as TGTGCCAGCACCAACCAGTATGGAAACACCATATATTTT.

Concerning this clone: The junction differs from germline at one of its ends, possibly a read error. V is TRBV7-7 and J is TRBJ2-5, with 8 bases aligning to TRBD2. CDR1 SSHAT and CDR2 FNYEAQ come from the germline V gene (reference sequence). The CDR3 contains 15 residues. DNA for the CDR3: TGTGCTAGCAGCCCGACCGGAGCGGGAGTGGAGACCCAGTACTTC. It codes for CASSPTGAGVETQYF.

CDR3 coding DNA: TGCGCCAGCAGCCACGGGGGGCTAGCGCAGTTCTTC. Protein sequence: CASSHGGLAQFF. The chain employs TRBV4-1 and TRBJ2-1; D possibly corresponds to TRBD2 (7 bases). This CDR3 is built from 12 residues. The V gene's germline CDR1 is MGHRA and CDR2 YSYEKL. Trimming left V 3 bases short and J 12 bases short, with 12 bases between.

Note on this clone: Within the sample, other DNA sequences also encode this same CDR3. This sequence joins TRBV9 and TRBJ1-2; possibly TRBD1 for D (5 bases). Trimming took off 0 bases at V and 2 bases at J, with 5 bases between the two ends. The CDR3 has 13 residues. Germline V CDR1 and CDR2: SGDLS, YYNGEE. CDR3 in amino acids: CASSVDRNYGYTF. CDR3 sequence (DNA): TGTGCCAGCAGCGTAGACAGGAACTATGGCTACACCTTC.

V gene TRBV7-2 combines with J gene TRBJ2-4; possibly TRBD2 for D (9 bases). Germline CDR1 SGHTA, CDR2 FQGNSA. V was pared by 1 base and J by 10 bases, with 17 bases between. CDR3 length: 15 amino acids. The CDR3 region has the DNA TGTGCCAGCAGCTTAGAGGCTAGCGGGGACAGGATTCAGTACTTC. Encoded protein: CASSLEASGDRIQYF.

The chain links TRBV19 to TRBJ1-3; maybe TRBD1 (6 bases). V was cut by 1 base and J by 4 bases, with 11 bases left in between. There are 15 residues in the CDR3. Germline CDR1 is LNHDA and CDR2 is SQIVND (reference sequence). CDR3 sequence reads: CASSIAQGRGNTIYF. CDR3 DNA: TGTGCCAGTAGTATAGCACAGGGAAGAGGAAACACCATATATTTT.

A remark on this clone: Other nucleotide sequences in the sample specify the same CDR3. The chain uses TRBV29-1 and TRBJ2-3; tentative D call: TRBD1 (6 bases). With 1 base removed from V and 2 bases from J, the gap between germline ends came to 7 bases. The CDR3 has 13 residues. The V gene's germline CDR1 is SQVTM and CDR2 ANQGSEA. The chain's CDR3 is CSVEGQATDTQYF. CDR3 sequence (DNA): TGCAGCGTTGAAGGACAGGCCACAGATACGCAGTATTTT.

The chain employs TRBV7-3 and TRBJ2-3, with D perhaps TRBD2 (5 bases). The V and J ends lost 5 bases and 1 base respectively, with 13 bases between them. Germline CDR1 reads SGHTA; CDR2 reads FQGTGA. This CDR3 has 15 residues. The CDR3 nucleotides read TGTGCCAGCAGCCACGGGAATCTACGCACAGATACGCAGTATTTT. It specifies CASSHGNLRTDTQYF.

The chain recombines TRBV5-1 with TRBJ2-7, with 11 bases matching TRBD2. Trimming cost V 0 bases and J 6 bases; bases outside gene matches: 2. From germline, CDR1 is SGHRS and CDR2 YFSETQ. CDR3 length: 14 residues. The CDR3 loop is CASSLELAGGEQYF. The DNA of the CDR3 is TGCGCCAGCAGCTTGGAGCTAGCGGGGGGCGAGCAGTACTTC.

The chain joins TRBV11-2 to TRBJ2-7; TRBD1 matches at 7 bases. This CDR3 spans 14 amino acids. Trimming cost V 4 bases and J 0 bases; bases outside gene matches: 3. The germline CDR1 and CDR2 sequences are SGHAT and FQNNGV. CDR3 loop: CASSSTGSSYEQYF. The CDR3, as DNA: TGTGCCAGCAGCTCGACAGGGAGCTCCTACGAGCAGTACTTC. Looking up the rest from reference TRBV11-2 and TRBJ2-7 gives the full variable domain: EAGVAQSPRYKIIEKRQSVAFWCNPISGHATLYWYQQILGQGPKLLIQFQNNGVVDDSQLPKDRFSAERLKGVDSTLKIQPAKLEDSAVYLCASSSTGSSYEQYFGPGTRLTVT.

J is TRBJ2-3 and V is TRBV6-1; a possible D gene is TRBD2 (6 bases). Germline V gene data show CDR1 as MNHNS and CDR2 as SASEGT. This CDR3 comprises 15 residues. Trimming took 8 bases from V and 1 from J, leaving 16 bases between them. The CDR3 reads CASARLVRGTDTQYF. The CDR3 nucleotides read TGTGCCAGCGCCCGACTAGTAAGGGGCACAGATACGCAGTATTTT.

The V call is TRBV27, the J call TRBJ1-6; D is possibly TRBD1 (5 bases). V dropped 6 bases and J dropped 2 bases, with 17 bases sitting between them. There are 17 residues in the CDR3. The germline gives CDR1 MNHEY, CDR2 SMNVEV (reference sequence). The CDR3 spells CASSRDSSGAYNSPLHF. DNA for the CDR3: TGTGCCAGCAGCCGGGACTCCTCCGGAGCCTATAATTCACCCCTCCACTTT.

V usage is TRBV10-3 and J usage is TRBJ2-2; the match to TRBD2 covers 7 bases. J was trimmed by 7 bases and V by 6 bases; bases with no gene match: 8. CDR1 is ENHRY and CDR2 is SYGVKD in the germline V gene. There are 14 residues in the CDR3. CDR3 nucleotides: TGTGCCATCAGAAGTAGTGCGGGAGACGGGGAGCTGTTTTTT. This encodes CAIRSSAGDGELFF.

The V call is TRBV5-1, the J call TRBJ2-2; 12 bases agree with TRBD2. The V gene end was trimmed by 4 bases and the J gene end by 4 bases; junction bases not matched to a gene: 5. Looked up from germline, CDR1 is SGHRS and CDR2 is YFSETQ. The CDR3 is 16 residues long. The CDR3 DNA sequence: TGCGCCAGCAGCCGACTAGCGGGAGCGGGCACCGGGGAGCTGTTTTTT. Amino acids: CASSRLAGAGTGELFF.

The chain employs TRBV7-8 and TRBJ2-3; 7 bases align to TRBD1. This CDR3 contains 13 residues. V was clipped by 6 bases and J by 6 bases; unmatched bases: 6. Germline CDR1 reads SGHVS; CDR2 reads FQNEAQ. The CDR3 bases are TGTGCCAGCAGGCCTACAGGGGAGGATACGCAGTATTTT. It yields the protein CASRPTGEDTQYF.

This sequence joins TRBV6-6 and TRBJ1-5; 10 bases line up with TRBD1. The CDR3 covers 15 residues. Germline lookup yields CDR1 MNHNY and CDR2 SVGAGI (reference sequence). The junction had 3 bases not matched to a gene; V was cut back by 6 bases and J by 1 base. In DNA, the CDR3 is TGTGCCAGCAGCCAGGGACAGGGGAGCAATCAGCCCCAGCATTTT. Protein: CASSQGQGSNQPQHF.

The chain has TRBV7-2 and TRBJ2-7, with 13 nucleotides matching TRBD2. The CDR3 contains 16 residues. Germline loops: CDR1 SGHTA, CDR2 FQGNSA. After removal of 5 bases from V and 4 bases from J, the junction contained 8 bases not matched to a gene. For the CDR3, the DNA is TGTGCCAGCAGCGACGGACTAGCGGGAGTAGGGTACGAGCAGTACTTC. As protein: CASSDGLAGVGYEQYF.

This rearrangement joins TRBV7-8 to TRBJ1-3, with D unclear. The germline CDR1 and CDR2 sequences are SGHVS and FQNEAQ. The V end lost 2 bases, the J end lost 0 bases, and 11 bases lay between the germline ends. This CDR3 contains 16 residues. The CDR3 sequence is CASSLLSGSSGNTIYF. In nucleotides, the CDR3 is TGTGCCAGCAGCTTACTCTCCGGGAGCTCTGGAAACACCATATATTTT. Variable domain in full (rest from reference TRBV7-8 and TRBJ1-3): GAGVSQSPRYKVAKRGQDVALRCDPISGHVSLFWYQQALGQGPEFLTYFQNEAQLDKSGLPSDRFFAERPEGSVSTLKIQRTQQEDSAVYLCASSLLSGSSGNTIYFGEGSWLTVV.

V is TRBV5-1 and J is TRBJ1-1; D is unclear. Germline V lookup: CDR1 SGHRS, CDR2 YFSETQ. The CDR3 length is 14 residues. V shed 0 bases and J shed 0 bases, with 6 bases lying between them. The CDR3 nucleotides read TGCGCCAGCAGCTTGGGGGCTATGAACACTGAAGCTTTCTTT. This codes for CASSLGAMNTEAFF.

The chain has TRBV29-1 and TRBJ1-6; D is ambiguous. Germline loops: CDR1 SQVTM, CDR2 ANQGSEA. Trimming removed 6 bases at V and 0 bases at J, with 6 bases between. The CDR3 spans 13 residues. The DNA of the CDR3 is TGCAGCGTCATGAGCTCCTATAATTCACCCCTCCACTTT. It translates to CSVMSSYNSPLHF.

This chain connects TRBV4-2 to TRBJ2-3, with TRBD2 identical over 8 bases. Germline V gene data show CDR1 as LGHNA and CDR2 as YNFKEQ. V was pared by 6 bases and J by 6 bases, with 8 bases of the junction left unmatched. The CDR3 is 14 residues long. CDR3 sequence (DNA): TGTGCCAGCAGTCAGGGACTAGGTCCCGATACGCAGTATTTT. Translated, it gives CASSQGLGPDTQYF.

This rearrangement joins TRBV12-5 to TRBJ2-1; D might be TRBD2 (6 bases). V was pared by 0 bases and J by 0 bases, with 9 bases between. This CDR3 region has 16 residues. Germline CDR1 is LGHNT and CDR2 is FRNRAP. The CDR3 DNA reads as TGTGCTAGTGGTTTGGTATTGGGAGGCTCCTACAATGAGCAGTTCTTC. Amino acid sequence: CASGLVLGGSYNEQFF.